These 8 T cell receptor beta chains share one sample of origin, sequenced in a study of cytomegalovirus exposure and HLA in healthy donors. The study ran its PCR with 60 Vbeta and 13 Jbeta primers. Profiling relied on immunoSEQ multiplex PCR, and the TCRdb table lists in-frame clones only, not all of them. The sample carries 65,000 to 80,000 clones, approximately 81% recorded once. Sequenced sample: PBMCs. Source of these receptors: a woman aged 40 to 50 in good health and CMV-seropositive.

This clone was counted only a few times. The chain links TRBV25-1 to TRBJ2-5; the match to TRBD1 covers 9 bases. The J segment lost 5 bases and the V segment lost 8 bases, leaving 3 bases of the junction unmatched. The CDR3 contains 12 residues. Germline V gene sequence: CDR1 MGHDK, CDR2 SYGVNS. This chain's CDR3 is CASGQGPETQYF. As DNA, the CDR3 is TGTGCCAGCGGACAGGGGCCCGAGACCCAGTACTTC.

The chain recombines TRBV28 with TRBJ1-2; tentatively, D is TRBD1 (6 bases). Germline lookup yields CDR1 MDHEN and CDR2 SYDVKM. V shed 4 bases and J shed 3 bases, with 18 bases lying between them. The CDR3 runs to 16 residues. Written as DNA, the CDR3 is TGTGCCAGCAGTTCCCCCTCCGGTGGGGGCCACTATGGCTACACCTTC. It specifies CASSSPSGGGHYGYTF.

The chain couples TRBV28 to TRBJ1-2, with 8 positions matching TRBD1. V was clipped by 6 bases and J by 0 bases; unmatched bases: 3. The CDR3 is 14 amino acids. The germline V gene has CDR1 MDHEN and CDR2 SYDVKM. The CDR3 sequence is CASRQGGANYGYTF. In DNA form, the CDR3 reads TGTGCCAGCAGACAGGGGGGAGCTAACTATGGCTACACCTTC.

Points on this clone: This sample includes further DNA sequences coding for the same CDR3. The chain joins TRBV19 to TRBJ1-5; D gene ambiguous. Germline V gene data show CDR1 as LNHDA and CDR2 as SQIVND (reference sequence). The CDR3 runs to 15 residues. Trimming took off 7 bases at V and 0 bases at J, with 13 bases between the two ends. The CDR3 protein is CASMEDGDSNQPQHF. CDR3 nucleotide sequence: TGTGCCAGTATGGAGGACGGTGATAGCAATCAGCCCCAGCATTTT. The full variable domain, with the rest looked up from reference TRBV19 and TRBJ1-5, is DGGITQSPKYLFRKEGQNVTLSCEQNLNHDAMYWYRQDPGQGLRLIYYSQIVNDFQKGDIAEGYSVSREKKESFPLTVTSAQKNPTAFYLCASMEDGDSNQPQHFGDGTRLSIL.

The rearrangement uses TRBV7-8 and TRBJ1-2; D call uncertain. Germline V lookup: CDR1 SGHVS, CDR2 FQNEAQ. The CDR3 runs 14 residues. V lost 1 base to trimming and J lost 4 bases, with 10 bases between them. This chain's CDR3 is CASSLGELGYGYTF. In DNA, the CDR3 is TGTGCCAGCAGCTTAGGGGAACTAGGCTATGGCTACACCTTC.

J is TRBJ2-7 and V is TRBV19, with TRBD1 matching over 8 bases. This CDR3 is 14 amino acids long. CDR1 is LNHDA and CDR2 is SQIVND in the germline V gene (reference sequence). The trim removed 3 bases at V and 3 bases at J, leaving 4 bases unmatched. The CDR3: CASSMEGQVYEQYF. The CDR3 DNA sequence: TGTGCCAGTAGTATGGAGGGACAGGTCTACGAGCAGTACTTC.

The chain carries TRBV6-5 and TRBJ2-7; 9 positions agree with TRBD1. Per germline, CDR1 MNHEY and CDR2 SVGAGI. Losses at the gene ends were 6 bases for V and 4 bases for J; bases not matched to a gene: 7. The CDR3 has 14 amino acids. The CDR3 loop reads CASRFTGGRYEQYF. CDR3 nucleotides: TGTGCCAGCAGATTCACAGGGGGCAGGTACGAGCAGTACTTC.

Here the CDR3 reads CASSDRLISGNTIYF. For the CDR3, the DNA is TGTGCCAGCAGCGACAGGTTGATCTCTGGAAACACCATATATTTT. The chain links TRBV27 to TRBJ1-3, with D maybe TRBD1 (6 bases). Germline V gene data show CDR1 as MNHEY and CDR2 as SMNVEV (reference sequence). CDR3 length: 15 residues. The V and J ends lost 6 bases and 0 bases respectively, with 12 bases between them.